One sample yielded the 5 T cell receptor beta chains listed below, sequenced in a study of shared clonotypes between healthy human individuals. Profiled with immunoSEQ multiplex PCR; TCRdb holds only in-frame clones, not every one. The data show under 2,500,000 clones, approximately 96% seen once. The source material was naive CD4+ T cells sorted from blood. Stated subset: CD45RA+ positively selected. The receptor source for this set is a man aged 18 to 29 in good health.

This chain uses TRBV19 with TRBJ1-5, with D maybe TRBD1 (5 bases). The germline V gene has CDR1 LNHDA and CDR2 SQIVND (reference sequence). Trimming shortened V by 1 base and J by 7 bases, and 17 bases separated the two germline ends. The CDR3 covers 16 residues. The CDR3 loop reads CASSIVGQGVAQPQHF. CDR3 DNA sequence: TGTGCCAGTAGTATAGTAGGACAAGGGGTCGCGCAGCCCCAGCATTTT.

The V and J genes are TRBV2 and TRBJ2-1, with TRBD2 matching 13 bases. From germline, CDR1 is SNHLY and CDR2 FYNNEI. V was pared by 6 bases and J by 7 bases, with 3 bases of the junction left unmatched. CDR3 length equals 14 residues. This CDR3 reads CASRLAGGRNEQFF. The CDR3 DNA follows: TGTGCCAGCAGACTAGCGGGAGGGAGGAATGAGCAGTTCTTC.

The chain recombines TRBV2 with TRBJ2-7; no definite D call. Trimming took off 6 bases at V and 5 bases at J, with 20 bases between the two ends. CDR1 and CDR2 from the germline V gene are SNHLY and FYNNEI. This CDR3 has 15 residues. CDR3 nucleotide sequence: TGTGCCAGCAGCCGATTTCAGAGTCCTTTAGACGAGCAGTACTTC. Protein: CASSRFQSPLDEQYF.

The rearrangement joins TRBV11-2 to TRBJ2-2; the D gene is possibly TRBD1 (6 bases). This CDR3 comprises 14 residues. The germline gives CDR1 SGHAT, CDR2 FQNNGV. V dropped 8 bases and J dropped 1 base, with 11 bases sitting between them. The CDR3 is CASSETGNTGELFF. DNA of the CDR3: TGTGCCAGCTCGGAGACAGGGAACACCGGGGAGCTGTTTTTT.

The chain combines TRBV6-6 with TRBJ2-7; the D is unclear. Per germline, CDR1 MNHNY and CDR2 SVGAGI (reference sequence). The CDR3 has 14 residues. V lost 6 bases, J lost 2 bases, and 14 bases lay in between. The CDR3: CASSRGIGAYEQYF. The CDR3, as DNA: TGTGCCAGCAGCCGAGGAATTGGCGCCTACGAGCAGTACTTC.